These 8 T cell receptor beta chains share one sample of origin, sequenced in a study of blood T cell repertoires in COVID-19. Repertoires were generated with immunoSEQ multiplex PCR, while TCRdb's copy carries only in-frame clones and drops some. Of about 110,000 clones in the sample, roughly 83% are singletons; the top ten hold approximately 0.77%. The sequenced material came from peripheral blood. All receptors come from a woman aged 70 to 79 with acute or convalescent COVID-19.

The rearrangement uses TRBV2 and TRBJ2-1, with D possibly matching TRBD2 (5 bases). Germline CDR1 is SNHLY and CDR2 is FYNNEI. CDR3 length: 14 residues. Between the trimmed V and J ends, which lost 5 bases and 0 bases, there was a span of 8 bases. Written as DNA, the CDR3 is TGTGCCAGCAGTAGCACTAGCTCCTACAATGAGCAGTTCTTC. Translated: CASSSTSSYNEQFF.

The chain couples TRBV18 to TRBJ2-7, with 15 positions matching TRBD2. The CDR3 runs to 18 residues. The germline gives CDR1 KGHSH, CDR2 LQKENI. Losses at the gene ends were 6 bases for V and 5 bases for J; bases not matched to a gene: 14. The CDR3 here is CASSHPGLAGGRLDEQYF. The CDR3 DNA reads TGTGCCAGCTCGCATCCGGGACTAGCGGGAGGACGGCTAGACGAGCAGTACTTC.

The chain couples TRBV6-6 to TRBJ2-6, with D perhaps TRBD2 (5 bases). Germline assignment: CDR1 MNHNY and CDR2 SVGAGI (reference sequence). V gave up 2 bases and J gave up 2 bases, with 7 bases separating them. The CDR3 length is 15 residues. In DNA, the CDR3 is TGTGCCAGCAGTTACGAGGGAACTGGGGCCAACGTCCTGACTTTC. This codes for CASSYEGTGANVLTF.

Details on this clone: The sample carries other DNA sequences with the same CDR3. The chain joins TRBV5-1 to TRBJ2-1; the match to TRBD1 covers 8 bases. V was clipped by 0 bases and J by 7 bases; unmatched bases: 6. This CDR3 is built from 15 residues. Germline CDR1 reads SGHRS; CDR2 reads YFSETQ. CDR3 coding DNA: TGCGCCAGCAGCTTGGGCCAGGGGGCATATAATGAGCAGTTCTTC. Its protein is CASSLGQGAYNEQFF.

The chain combines TRBV7-9 with TRBJ2-7; weak D call: TRBD1 (6 bases). Germline V gene data show CDR1 as SEHNR and CDR2 as FQNEAQ (reference sequence). The CDR3 sequence is 13 residues long. Trimming removed 4 bases from V and 1 base from J, with 8 bases in between. The CDR3 DNA reads as TGTGCCAGCAGCTCGGACAGATCCTACGAGCAGTACTTC. Its translation is CASSSDRSYEQYF.

The chain carries TRBV7-8 and TRBJ2-1; D may be TRBD1 (6 bases). The V end was cut by 1 base, the J end by 0 bases, with 13 bases between. Germline lookup yields CDR1 SGHVS and CDR2 FQNEAQ. The CDR3 is 17 residues long. The CDR3 region has the DNA TGTGCCAGCAGCTTAGACCAGGGGATCGTCTCCTACAATGAGCAGTTCTTC. It yields the protein CASSLDQGIVSYNEQFF.

The rearrangement joins TRBV19 to TRBJ1-5; D ambiguous. The CDR3 contains 14 residues. Looked up from germline, CDR1 is LNHDA and CDR2 is SQIVND (reference sequence). V lost 3 bases and J 4 bases, leaving 10 bases between the germline ends. In DNA, the CDR3 is TGTGCCAGTAGTATGGAAGGAGGTAATCAGCCCCAGCATTTT. The encoded protein is CASSMEGGNQPQHF.

The CDR3 reads CASSLEREPSGNTIYF. DNA for the CDR3: TGTGCCAGCAGCTTAGAAAGAGAACCCTCTGGAAACACCATATATTTT. This sequence joins TRBV11-2 and TRBJ1-3; D gene uncertain. CDR3 length: 16 residues. V was trimmed by 0 bases and J by 0 bases, leaving 9 bases between them. Germline V gene sequence: CDR1 SGHAT, CDR2 FQNNGV.